The clone carrying this T cell receptor beta chain has more than one count but fewer than ten. Its specificity is not known. This record belongs to a study of shared clonotypes between healthy human individuals. Looking at the study overall: CD4 naive and memory got three plates each, CD8 naive two, CD8 memory one. Whole-study findings and limits: Compared with memory subsets, naive subsets generally had larger estimated richness.

Clones were sequenced by immunoSEQ multiplex PCR, and TCRdb holds only the in-frame ones, with some missing. Of about 2.4 million clones listed, over 85% are singletons. Germline-derived CDR1 and CDR2 are SGHNT and YYREEE (reference sequence). V was cut by 4 bases and J by 1 base, with 8 bases left in between. This CDR3 spans 13 amino acids. The chain couples TRBV5-4 to TRBJ1-1; D not resolved. This clonotype was sampled from a man between 18 and 29 years old in good health. Some clones in this sample may be carry-over from other donors' samples. The material sequenced was naive CD4+ T cells from PBMCs. This sample's subset: CD45RA+ positively selected. CDR3 sequence (DNA): TGTGCCAGCAGCAGGCTAGGGAACACTGAAGCTTTCTTT. Translating it yields CASSRLGNTEAFF.